The 16 T cell receptor beta chains below all came from one sample that was sequenced in a study of blood T cell repertoires in COVID-19. Sequenced by immunoSEQ multiplex PCR; TCRdb stores in-frame clones only, minus some. The table shows 100,000 to 120,000 clones, with around 90% occurring only once. Sequenced sample: peripheral blood. The receptor source for this set is a woman aged 45-65 years with acute or convalescent COVID-19.

The chain couples TRBV19 to TRBJ2-6; D is uncertain. Germline V gene lookup returns CDR1 LNHDA and CDR2 SQIVND (reference sequence). The CDR3 runs to 15 residues. V lost 2 bases, J lost 0 bases, and 5 bases lay in between. The CDR3 protein is CASSISGSGANVLTF. CDR3 DNA: TGTGCCAGTAGTATATCCGGCTCTGGGGCCAACGTCCTGACTTTC.

The chain carries TRBV19 and TRBJ2-7; 9 bases agree with TRBD2. From germline, CDR1 is LNHDA and CDR2 SQIVND (reference sequence). V trimming: 0 bases; J trimming: 3 bases; junction bases outside the gene matches: 18. The length of the CDR3 is 20 residues. CDR3 residues: CASSIEIAGGGSWVGYEQYF. As DNA, the CDR3 is TGTGCCAGTAGTATAGAGATCGCGGGAGGGGGCTCTTGGGTTGGCTACGAGCAGTACTTC.

This clone was found a few times. The J gene is TRBJ2-5, the V gene TRBV11-2; 9 bases are a match to TRBD1. This CDR3 has 15 residues. CDR1 and CDR2 from the germline V gene are SGHAT and FQNNGV. V dropped 1 base and J dropped 5; count of bases not matched to a gene: 5. CDR3 protein: CASSLGTGARETQYF. DNA for the CDR3: TGTGCCAGCAGCTTAGGGACAGGGGCGAGGGAGACCCAGTACTTC. The entire variable domain, with the rest obtained from reference TRBV11-2 and TRBJ2-5, is as follows: EAGVAQSPRYKIIEKRQSVAFWCNPISGHATLYWYQQILGQGPKLLIQFQNNGVVDDSQLPKDRFSAERLKGVDSTLKIQPAKLEDSAVYLCASSLGTGARETQYFGPGTRLLVL.

V usage is TRBV7-6 and J usage is TRBJ2-7, with 7 bases fitting TRBD1. Germline-derived CDR1 and CDR2 are SGHVS and FNYEAQ. V shed 0 bases, J shed 12 bases, and the junction held 11 bases outside the gene matches. This CDR3 has 14 residues. CDR3 in amino acids: CASSLAEGGHAVYF. CDR3 sequence (DNA): TGTGCCAGCAGCTTAGCGGAAGGGGGCCATGCGGTGTACTTC.

This chain joins TRBV30 and TRBJ1-2; 7 nucleotides agree with TRBD1. Germline V lookup: CDR1 GTSNPN, CDR2 SVGIG (reference sequence). The CDR3 sequence is 15 residues long. J was trimmed by 1 base and V by 2 bases; bases with no gene match: 7. CDR3 in DNA: TGTGCCTGGAGTCCTCGGGACAGTATTAACTATGGCTACACCTTC. Its translation: CAWSPRDSINYGYTF.

V gene TRBV27 combines with J gene TRBJ2-3, with 9 bases lining up with TRBD2. V shed 3 bases and J 1 base; nucleotides not matched to a gene: 8. This CDR3 is built from 17 residues. Germline-derived CDR1 and CDR2 are MNHEY and SMNVEV (reference sequence). The CDR3 here is CASSFRSQRGGTDTQYF. As DNA, the CDR3 is TGTGCCAGCAGTTTTCGGTCCCAGCGGGGGGGCACAGATACGCAGTATTTT.

This chain links TRBV3-1 (or the pseudogene TRBV3-2) with TRBJ2-4, with a tentative D call TRBD2 (6 bases). This CDR3 spans 16 amino acids. Germline V lookup: CDR1 LGHDT, CDR2 YNNKEL (reference sequence). V dropped 3 bases and J dropped 3 bases, with 15 bases sitting between them. The CDR3 region has the DNA TGTGCCAGCAGCCACAAGGAGGGAGGAGGCAAAAACATTCAGTACTTC. Protein: CASSHKEGGGKNIQYF.

The chain combines TRBV24-1 with TRBJ2-3; D possibly corresponds to TRBD1 (5 bases). Trimming took off 5 bases at V and 2 bases at J, with 10 bases between the two ends. Germline V gene lookup returns CDR1 KGHDR and CDR2 SFDVKD. The CDR3 contains 14 residues. The CDR3 DNA sequence: TGTGCCACCAGTGGCCAGGGATACACAGATACGCAGTATTTT. Protein: CATSGQGYTDTQYF.

The chain links TRBV19 to TRBJ2-7, with 8 positions matching TRBD2. The CDR3 runs 15 residues. V lost 4 bases, J lost 3 bases, and 8 bases stayed unmatched. The germline V gene has CDR1 LNHDA and CDR2 SQIVND (reference sequence). The DNA for the CDR3 is TGTGCCAGTAGTAAGGACAGCGGGAGTTACTACGAGCAGTACTTC. This codes for CASSKDSGSYYEQYF.

Remarks on this clone: Germline is not matched at one junction end, which may reflect a read error. The chain links TRBV2 to TRBJ2-1; 7 nucleotides agree with TRBD2. Germline V gene lookup returns CDR1 SNHLY and CDR2 FYNNEI. The CDR3 covers 11 residues. CDR3 DNA sequence: TGTGCCAGCAGTGTAGCGGGCTCTTGCGTCTTC. Protein product: CASSVAGSCVF.

The chain combines TRBV19 with TRBJ2-3; TRBD2 is a possible D gene (5 bases). V was cut by 3 bases and J by 5 bases, with 15 bases left in between. Germline V gives CDR1 LNHDA, CDR2 SQIVND (reference sequence). This CDR3 is 15 amino acids long. The CDR3 protein is CASSMRVASQDTQYF. CDR3 sequence (DNA): TGTGCCAGTAGTATGAGGGTGGCTAGCCAAGATACGCAGTATTTT.

The chain employs TRBV5-1 and TRBJ2-1; 13 bases map to TRBD2. This CDR3 spans 19 amino acids. Per the germline V gene, CDR1 is SGHRS and CDR2 is YFSETQ. V lost 4 bases, J lost 0 bases, and 10 bases stayed unmatched. CDR3 amino acids: CASSQAGLAGPSSYNEQFF. The DNA of the CDR3 is TGCGCCAGCAGCCAGGCGGGACTAGCGGGACCTAGCTCCTACAATGAGCAGTTCTTC.

The chain couples TRBV24-1 to TRBJ2-3, with TRBD2 identical over 13 bases. Germline lookup yields CDR1 KGHDR and CDR2 SFDVKD. This CDR3 is 16 amino acids long. Trimming cost V 5 bases and J 6 bases; bases outside gene matches: 7. The CDR3 region is CATSVRTSGRPDTQYF. The CDR3 DNA follows: TGTGCCACCAGTGTCCGGACTAGCGGGAGACCCGATACGCAGTATTTT.

The rearrangement links TRBV19 to TRBJ2-5, with 7 bases matching TRBD2. The CDR3 extends over 15 amino acids. V shed 3 bases, J shed 4 bases, and the junction held 8 bases outside the gene matches. Looked up from germline, CDR1 is LNHDA and CDR2 is SQIVND (reference sequence). CDR3 nucleotides: TGTGCCAGTAGTATTGGGTGGGCGGGAGTAGAGACCCAGTACTTC. Translated: CASSIGWAGVETQYF.

V usage is TRBV5-1 and J usage is TRBJ1-1; maybe TRBD1 (5 bases). Germline V lookup: CDR1 SGHRS, CDR2 YFSETQ. The CDR3 spans 13 residues. V lost 4 bases to trimming and J lost 1 base, with 8 bases between them. The CDR3 bases are TGCGCCAGCAGCGTAGACAGGAACACTGAAGCTTTCTTT. This sequence encodes CASSVDRNTEAFF.

The J gene is TRBJ2-3, the V gene TRBV6-6; the D gene is possibly TRBD2 (5 bases). Germline CDR1 MNHNY, CDR2 SVGAGI (reference sequence). The V and J ends lost 2 bases and 4 bases respectively, with 7 bases between them. The CDR3 consists of 13 residues. This CDR3 reads CASSYQRADTQYF. The CDR3 DNA reads as TGTGCCAGCAGTTACCAGAGGGCAGATACGCAGTATTTT.